Shown below are 32 T cell receptor beta chains from a single sample sequenced in a study of T-cell reconstitution after alpha-beta-depleted transplantation in children. The library targeted TCRbeta and was prepared with unique molecular identifiers. TCRdb itself ran the PCR reads through MiXCR, one entry per CDR3 protein. The repertoire has hundreds of thousands of distinct CDR3 sequences, 10% to 15% of them found once; the top ten carry around 2.2%. Source: PBMCs, mostly from graft donor cells, taken 360 days after TCRalphabeta/CD19-depleted stem cell transplant. These receptors came from a male patient between 10 and 17 years old who had a stem cell transplant for acute myeloid leukemia, so the T cells may come from the graft donor.

This chain uses TRBV3-1 with TRBJ2-7, with a tentative D call TRBD2 (5 bases). V was trimmed by 0 bases and J by 1 base, leaving 16 bases between them. The CDR3 length is 17 residues. Germline values: CDR1 LGHDT, CDR2 YNNKEL (reference sequence). CDR3 region: CASSQEIGLADSYEQYF. The DNA for the CDR3 is TGTGCCAGCAGCCAAGAGATTGGGCTAGCTGATTCCTACGAGCAGTACTTC.

This clonotype appeared many times. The genes are TRBV6-5 and TRBJ2-2; 11 bases are shared with TRBD2. CDR3 length equals 17 residues. V lost 0 bases, J lost 3 bases, and 3 bases stayed unmatched. In germline, CDR1 is MNHEY, CDR2 SVGAGI. The CDR3: CASSYSVSGRDTGELFF. The CDR3, as DNA: TGTGCCAGCAGTTACTCGGTTAGCGGGAGGGACACCGGGGAGCTGTTTTTT.

The genes are TRBV21-1 and TRBJ2-1. TRBV21-1 is a recognized pseudogene. CDR3 length: 14 amino acids. CDR3 amino acids: CASSNSDDYNEQFF. The CDR3 region has the DNA TGTGCCAGCAGCAACTCGGACGATTACAATGAGCAGTTCTTC.

In its sample, this clonotype was seen a few times. V gene TRBV20-1 combines with J gene TRBJ2-7; perhaps TRBD2 as D (6 bases). Trimming took 1 base from V and 0 from J, leaving 13 bases between them. Germline V gene lookup returns CDR1 DFQATT and CDR2 SNEGSKA (reference sequence). The length of the CDR3 is 15 residues. CDR3 bases: TGCAGTGCTAGAGGCGGGGACGGGGGCTCCTACGAGCAGTACTTC. It encodes CSARGGDGGSYEQYF.

In its sample, this clonotype was seen a few times. The chain employs TRBV24-1 and TRBJ2-3; the D is unclear. The germline V gene has CDR1 KGHDR and CDR2 SFDVKD. Trimming removed 8 bases at V and 4 bases at J, with 6 bases between. This CDR3 has 11 amino acids. The CDR3 nucleotides are TGTGCCACCACTTACGCAGATACGCAGTATTTT. Its translation: CATTYADTQYF.

The gene calls are TRBV10-3 and TRBJ1-1, with D possibly TRBD1 on 5 matching bases. CDR1 ENHRY and CDR2 SYGVKD come from the germline V gene. Trimming shortened V by 5 bases and J by 4 bases, and 11 bases separated the two germline ends. CDR3 length: 13 amino acids. CDR3 protein: CAISPPGLTEAFF. DNA of the CDR3: TGTGCCATCAGTCCGCCAGGGCTCACTGAAGCTTTCTTT.

The chain is built from TRBV7-6 and TRBJ2-3; no clear D gene. This CDR3 has 15 residues. Trimming pared 1 base from V and 1 base from J, leaving 9 bases between. The germline CDR1 and CDR2 sequences are SGHVS and FNYEAQ. The CDR3 nucleotides read TGTGCCAGCAGCTTAGGGGATATGGGCACAGATACGCAGTATTTT. Translation: CASSLGDMGTDTQYF.

The chain joins TRBV7-9 to TRBJ2-3; TRBD1 agrees at 7 bases. This CDR3 has 16 amino acids. The germline CDR1 and CDR2 sequences are SEHNR and FQNEAQ (reference sequence). The V segment lost 3 bases and the J segment 5 bases; nucleotides outside the gene matches: 11. Here the CDR3 DNA reads TGTGCCAGCAGCTTGCGGGTCGACAGGGCGGGAGATACGCAGTATTTT. It translates to CASSLRVDRAGDTQYF. The full variable domain, in which reference TRBV7-9 and TRBJ2-3 provide the parts outside the CDR3, is DTGVSQNPRHKITKRGQNVTFRCDPISEHNRLYWYRQTLGQGPEFLTYFQNEAQLEKSRLLSDRFSAERPKGSFSTLEIQRTEQGDSAMYLCASSLRVDRAGDTQYFGPGTRLTVL.

CDR3 coding DNA: TGTGCCAGCAGCTTGCCCAGCGACGCCCCTGGGGTAGATACGCAGTATTTT. It translates to CASSLPSDAPGVDTQYF. The chain employs TRBV5-5 and TRBJ2-3; D is undetermined. The V end was cut by 1 base, the J end by 5 bases, with 20 bases between. CDR1 SGHKS and CDR2 YYEKEE come from the germline V gene (reference sequence). The CDR3 contains 17 residues.

The CDR3 DNA reads as TGCGCCAGCAGCTTGATCACGGGACAGAGGGACACTGAAGCTTTCTTT. This gives the protein CASSLITGQRDTEAFF. This chain connects TRBV5-1 to TRBJ1-1; 7 bases align to TRBD1. The CDR3 spans 16 residues. Germline V CDR1 and CDR2: SGHRS, YFSETQ. The trim removed 1 base at V and 3 bases at J, leaving 9 bases unmatched. The full variable domain, its missing parts supplied by reference TRBV5-1 and TRBJ1-1, is KAGVTQTPRYLIKTRGQQVTLSCSPISGHRSVSWYQQTPGQGLQFLFEYFSETQRNKGNFPGRFSGRQFSNSRSEMNVSTLELGDSALYLCASSLITGQRDTEAFFGQGTRLTVV.

The chain couples TRBV24-1 to TRBJ2-7; D is unresolved. V lost 2 bases to trimming and J lost 4 bases, with 14 bases between them. Germline CDR1 is KGHDR and CDR2 is SFDVKD. CDR3 length: 15 residues. The CDR3 here is CATSDSAQNNYEQYF. CDR3 in DNA: TGTGCCACCAGTGATTCCGCACAGAATAATTACGAGCAGTACTTC.

The chain has TRBV5-1 and TRBJ2-3, with D unresolved. The ends were cut back, 4 bases at V and 4 bases at J, with 19 bases in the middle. Germline assignment: CDR1 SGHRS and CDR2 YFSETQ. The CDR3 is made up of 16 amino acids. The CDR3 protein is CASSGSTRMAPDTQYF. The DNA of the CDR3 is TGCGCCAGCAGCGGGTCGACGCGGATGGCGCCAGATACGCAGTATTTT.

This clonotype was detected only a few times. The chain recombines TRBV5-6 with TRBJ2-5; D may be TRBD2 (5 bases). Germline V gene sequence: CDR1 SGHDT, CDR2 YYEEEE. The CDR3 is made up of 17 amino acids. The V and J ends lost 0 bases and 4 bases respectively, with 19 bases between them. CDR3 loop: CASSLARGVPRRETQYF. The DNA for the CDR3 is TGTGCCAGCAGCTTGGCACGGGGAGTTCCTAGGAGAGAGACCCAGTACTTC.

This clonotype was detected a few times. The CDR3 DNA is TGCGCCAGCAGCCAAGAAGCCCCACCAGGGGGTCGAGGCTACACCTTC. Translated: CASSQEAPPGGRGYTF. The chain couples TRBV4-3 to TRBJ1-2; TRBD1 aligns across 7 bases. The junction had 12 bases not matched to a gene; V was cut back by 0 bases and J by 8 bases. From germline, CDR1 is LGHNA and CDR2 YSLEER. The CDR3 consists of 16 residues.

V and J are TRBV28 and TRBJ2-1; D is uncertain. This CDR3 spans 11 amino acids. The germline V gene encodes CDR1 MDHEN and CDR2 SYDVKM. Trimming left V 7 bases short and J 8 bases short, with 9 bases between. The CDR3 region has the DNA TGTGCCAGCAAGCTTGTCGATGAGCAGTTCTTC. This encodes CASKLVDEQFF.

This clonotype was recorded a few times. The CDR3 DNA sequence: TGTGCCAGTAGTCAGACTAGCTACAATGAGCAGTTCTTC. Residues: CASSQTSYNEQFF. The chain carries TRBV19 and TRBJ2-1; D may be TRBD2 (6 bases). Germline values: CDR1 LNHDA, CDR2 SQIVND (reference sequence). V was cut by 5 bases and J by 3 bases, with 8 bases left in between. CDR3 length: 13 amino acids. Variable domain in full (rest from reference TRBV19 and TRBJ2-1): DGGITQSPKYLFRKEGQNVTLSCEQNLNHDAMYWYRQDPGQGLRLIYYSQIVNDFQKGDIAEGYSVSREKKESFPLTVTSAQKNPTAFYLCASSQTSYNEQFFGPGTRLTVL.

The gene calls are TRBV4-2 and TRBJ2-1, with D unclear. This CDR3 is 17 amino acids long. In germline, CDR1 is LGHNA, CDR2 YNFKEQ. V lost 0 bases to trimming and J lost 0 bases, with 12 bases between them. CDR3 sequence reads: CASSQESHHHSYNEQFF. CDR3 DNA sequence: TGTGCCAGCAGCCAAGAGTCCCATCACCACTCCTACAATGAGCAGTTCTTC.

This clonotype was counted only a few times. The rearrangement uses TRBV18 and TRBJ2-5, with TRBD1 identical over 8 bases. The V and J ends lost 7 bases and 5 bases, in that order; junction bases with no gene match: 6. Germline CDR1 and CDR2: KGHSH and LQKENI. CDR3 length equals 13 residues. The CDR3 region has the DNA TGTGCCAGCTTCGGACAGGGCATGGAGACCCAGTACTTC. Its protein is CASFGQGMETQYF.

This clonotype has a count of ten or more. Written as DNA, the CDR3 is TGTGCCAGCAGCCAAGATGAGGGCGTTAAAGATACGCAGTATTTT. Translated, it gives CASSQDEGVKDTQYF. V gene TRBV4-2 combines with J gene TRBJ2-3, with a possible D match to TRBD2 (5 bases). The CDR3 is made up of 15 amino acids. The V end lost 0 bases, the J end lost 5 bases, and 12 bases lay between the germline ends. Per germline, CDR1 LGHNA and CDR2 YNFKEQ.

The chain links TRBV10-3 to TRBJ2-2; 9 bases match TRBD1. The germline V gene has CDR1 ENHRY and CDR2 SYGVKD. The CDR3 is made up of 15 amino acids. Trimming removed 4 bases from V and 6 bases from J; junction bases left unmatched: 6. CDR3 protein: CAISGTGDVAGELFF. The CDR3 DNA sequence: TGTGCCATCAGTGGGACAGGGGATGTCGCCGGGGAGCTGTTTTTT.

This clonotype was recorded a few times. V usage is TRBV6-2 or TRBV6-3 and J usage is TRBJ2-1; 9 bases match TRBD2. V was pared by 5 bases and J by 6 bases, with 14 bases of the junction left unmatched. The CDR3 extends over 17 amino acids. Per the germline V gene, CDR1 is MNHEY and CDR2 is SVGEGT. CDR3 nucleotide sequence: TGTGCCAGCAGTCCTCTAAAATCCGGGACTAGCCCCAATGAGCAGTTCTTC. Translated, it gives CASSPLKSGTSPNEQFF.

The gene calls are TRBV19 and TRBJ2-3, with 10 bases that match TRBD2. Germline CDR1 is LNHDA and CDR2 is SQIVND (reference sequence). CDR3 length equals 20 residues. J gave up 0 bases and V 0 bases, and 12 bases lay outside the gene matches. The CDR3 DNA reads TGTGCCAGTAGTATAGATCTCCTGGTTGGACTAGCGGAGAGCACAGATACGCAGTATTTT. Encoded protein: CASSIDLLVGLAESTDTQYF.

This clonotype appeared many times. V is TRBV5-1 and J is TRBJ2-2; 7 bases match TRBD2. V dropped 7 bases and J dropped 5; count of bases not matched to a gene: 11. Germline assignment: CDR1 SGHRS and CDR2 YFSETQ. This CDR3 comprises 15 residues. CDR3 sequence reads: CASGLASGNTGELFF. As DNA, the CDR3 is TGCGCCAGCGGGCTGGCCAGCGGGAATACCGGGGAGCTGTTTTTT. Supplemented by reference TRBV5-1 and TRBJ2-2, the full variable domain reads KAGVTQTPRYLIKTRGQQVTLSCSPISGHRSVSWYQQTPGQGLQFLFEYFSETQRNKGNFPGRFSGRQFSNSRSEMNVSTLELGDSALYLCASGLASGNTGELFFGEGSRLTVL.

This clonotype was picked up many times. This chain connects TRBV7-2 to TRBJ2-7; unclear D gene. The germline CDR1 and CDR2 sequences are SGHTA and FQGNSA. The ends were cut back, 6 bases at V and 1 base at J, with 7 bases in the middle. CDR3 length equals 12 residues. The CDR3 sequence: CASRDQSYEQYF. Written as DNA, the CDR3 is TGTGCCAGCAGGGATCAGTCCTACGAGCAGTACTTC.

This clonotype occurred a few times. The chain combines TRBV29-1 with TRBJ2-5; D is unclear. Germline V gene sequence: CDR1 SQVTM, CDR2 ANQGSEA. Trimming took off 6 bases at V and 7 bases at J, with 12 bases between the two ends. The CDR3 runs 11 residues. This CDR3 reads CSVSALRTQYF. Here the CDR3 DNA reads TGCAGCGTGTCGGCCCTCAGGACCCAGTACTTC.

This clonotype was counted many times. J is TRBJ1-1 and V is TRBV6-2 or TRBV6-3; no reliable D call. From germline, CDR1 is MNHEY and CDR2 SVGEGT. V lost 8 bases and J lost 1, with 11 bases in between. The CDR3 has 13 residues. As DNA, the CDR3 is TGTGCCAGCTCGAGGAACTGGAACACTGAAGCTTTCTTT. Translating it yields CASSRNWNTEAFF.

CDR3 in DNA: TGTGCCAGCAGTATAATTACCGGGACAGGGTCGAGGAGAAACATTCAGTACTTC. Amino acid sequence: CASSIITGTGSRRNIQYF. The V call is TRBV6-2 or TRBV6-3, the J call TRBJ2-4, with TRBD1 matching 9 bases. The CDR3 extends over 18 amino acids. The germline gives CDR1 MNHEY, CDR2 SVGEGT. V gave up 5 bases and J gave up 6 bases; unmatched junction bases: 17.

The chain joins TRBV2 to TRBJ1-6; D gene uncertain. Trimming stripped 9 bases from V and 10 bases from J, with 25 bases between. The germline V gene encodes CDR1 SNHLY and CDR2 FYNNEI. The CDR3 extends over 16 amino acids. CDR3 region: CASQVPRGRMGSPLHF. The CDR3, as DNA: TGTGCCAGTCAAGTGCCCCGAGGCAGAATGGGCTCACCCCTCCACTTT.

The count of this clonotype is one. This chain joins TRBV6-2 or TRBV6-3 and TRBJ2-7, with D perhaps TRBD2 (5 bases). Trimming shortened V by 3 bases and J by 2 bases, and 14 bases separated the two germline ends. The CDR3 extends over 15 amino acids. CDR1 and CDR2 (germline): MNHEY, SVGEGT. In DNA, the CDR3 is TGTGCCAGCAGTTATGACGCGGGTCACCCCTACGAGCAGTACTTC. This translates into CASSYDAGHPYEQYF.

This clonotype was found a few times. This rearrangement joins TRBV7-6 to TRBJ2-7, with D unresolved. Germline assignment: CDR1 SGHVS and CDR2 FNYEAQ. The CDR3 has 14 residues. V was trimmed by 5 bases and J by 3 bases, leaving 14 bases between them. CDR3 in DNA: TGTGCCAGCAGCCCGGGCGGCAGTGTCTACGAGCAGTACTTC. Translation: CASSPGGSVYEQYF.

There are a few counts of this clonotype. The chain employs TRBV28 and TRBJ1-2; unclear D gene. CDR3 length: 9 residues. The germline gives CDR1 MDHEN, CDR2 SYDVKM. V lost 8 bases and J 8 bases, leaving 6 bases between the germline ends. DNA for the CDR3: TGTGCCAGCGGGCGGGGCTACACCTTC. Translated, it gives CASGRGYTF.

This clonotype was picked up a small number of times. V and J are TRBV23-1 and TRBJ2-6, with TRBD2 matching over 10 bases. TRBV23-1 has ORF status, its function being uncertain. Germline trimming cut 2 bases from V and 0 bases from J; bases unmatched to any gene: 1. The CDR3 is 17 residues long. As DNA, the CDR3 is TGCGCCAGCAGTCAACTAGCGGGAGACTCTGGGGCCAACGTCCTGACTTTC. Its protein product is CASSQLAGDSGANVLTF.